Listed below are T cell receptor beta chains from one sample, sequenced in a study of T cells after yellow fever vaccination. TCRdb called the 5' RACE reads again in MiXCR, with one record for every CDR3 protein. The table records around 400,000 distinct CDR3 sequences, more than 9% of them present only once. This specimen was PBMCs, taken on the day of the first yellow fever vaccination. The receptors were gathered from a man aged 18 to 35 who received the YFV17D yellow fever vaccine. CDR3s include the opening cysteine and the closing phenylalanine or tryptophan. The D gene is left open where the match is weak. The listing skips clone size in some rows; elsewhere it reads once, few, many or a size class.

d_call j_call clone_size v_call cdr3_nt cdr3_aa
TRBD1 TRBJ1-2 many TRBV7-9 TGTGCCAGCAGCTTCCCCGAGGGGGCCGCGAACTATGGCTACACCTTC CASSFPEGAANYGYTF
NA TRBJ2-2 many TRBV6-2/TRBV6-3 TGTGCCAGCAAGGGATGGAACACCGGGGAGCTGTTTTTT CASKGWNTGELFF
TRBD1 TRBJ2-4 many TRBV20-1 TGCAGTGCTGGGACAGAAAACATTCAGTACTTC CSAGTENIQYF
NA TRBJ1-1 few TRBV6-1 TGTGCCAGCAGCGCCCAAGAGGGCCGGGGTGGCACTGAAGCTTTCTTT CASSAQEGRGGTEAFF
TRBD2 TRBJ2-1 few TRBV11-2 TGTGCCAGCAGCCGAGATGTAGCGGGGGGGTATGAGCAGTTCTTC CASSRDVAGGYEQFF
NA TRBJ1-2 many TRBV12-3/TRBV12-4 TGTGCCAGCAGCCGCGTGAGGAGCGGTGGCTACACCTTC CASSRVRSGGYTF
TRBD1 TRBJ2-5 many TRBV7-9 TGTGCCAGCAGCATCACAGGGGGCCGAGAGACCCAGTACTTC CASSITGGRETQYF
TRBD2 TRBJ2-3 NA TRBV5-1 TGCGCCAGCAGCTTGGGGGCTAGCGGGTTCACAGATACGCAGTATTTT CASSLGASGFTDTQYF
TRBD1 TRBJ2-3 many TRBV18 TGTGCCAGCTCACCACGAAAGACCGGGACAGGGCCCACAGATACGCAGTATTTT CASSPRKTGTGPTDTQYF
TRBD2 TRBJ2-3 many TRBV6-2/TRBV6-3 TGTGCCAGCACACCCCGGCGGGGGGGAGATACGCAGTATTTT CASTPRRGGDTQYF
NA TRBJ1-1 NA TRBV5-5 TGTGCCAGCAGCTCCTTCGTGGGTTTGAACACTGAAGCTTTCTTT CASSSFVGLNTEAFF
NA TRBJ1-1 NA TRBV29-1 TGCAGCGTTGAACGTTGGGGGGAGGCGGGCACTGAAGCTTTCTTT CSVERWGEAGTEAFF
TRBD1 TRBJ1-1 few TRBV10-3 TGTGCCATTAGGACAGGGGGACGGAACACTGAAGCTTTCTTT CAIRTGGRNTEAFF
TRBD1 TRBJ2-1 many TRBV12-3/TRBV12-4 TGTGCCAGCCGATACAGGGGCTCCTACAATGAGCAGTTCTTC CASRYRGSYNEQFF
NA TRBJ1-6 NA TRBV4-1 TGCGCCAGCAGCCAAGATCTTGGGCGATTCACAAAAGGGTCACCCCTCCACTTT CASSQDLGRFTKGSPLHF
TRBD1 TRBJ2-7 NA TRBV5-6 TGTGCCAGCAGCTTACCAGACAGGGTCCACGAGCAGTACTTC CASSLPDRVHEQYF
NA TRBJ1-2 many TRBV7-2 TGTGCCAGCAGCCCAGACAAGAACTATGGCTACACCTTC CASSPDKNYGYTF
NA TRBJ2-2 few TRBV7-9 TGTGCCAGCAGCCCCTTCCGAGACGGGGAGCTGTTTTTT CASSPFRDGELFF
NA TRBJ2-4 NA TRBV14 TGTGCCAGCAGCCAATCGCAGGGCAAAGCCAAAAACATTCAGTACTTC CASSQSQGKAKNIQYF
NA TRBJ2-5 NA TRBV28 TGTGCCAGCAGTCTTTCAGGCAAGCAAGAGACCCAGTACTTC CASSLSGKQETQYF
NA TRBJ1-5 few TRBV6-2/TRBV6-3 TGTGCCAGCGGCTCTGGGGGGAGAAATCAGCCCCAGCATTTT CASGSGGRNQPQHF
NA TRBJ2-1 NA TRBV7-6 TGTGCCAGCAGCCAAAGGCAGAGCTCCTACAATGAGCAGTTCTTC CASSQRQSSYNEQFF
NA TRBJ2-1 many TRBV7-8 TGTGCCAGCAGCTTGGGTCAGGCCTCCTACAATGAGCAGTTCTTC CASSLGQASYNEQFF
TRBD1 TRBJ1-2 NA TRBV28 TGTGCCGAGGGGGCGCAGAACTATGGCTACACCTTC CAEGAQNYGYTF
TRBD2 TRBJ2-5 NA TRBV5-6 TGTGCCAGCAGCTTGGGCCCTAGCGGGGGGCTGGTGACCCAGTACTTC CASSLGPSGGLVTQYF
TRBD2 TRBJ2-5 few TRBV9 TGTGCCAGCAGCCCGGAAGCGGGGGTAGAGACCCAGTACTTC CASSPEAGVETQYF
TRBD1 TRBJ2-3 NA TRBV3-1 TGTGCCAGCAGCCCCAGTGTAGGGGGCCTGGCTACGCAGTATTTT CASSPSVGGLATQYF
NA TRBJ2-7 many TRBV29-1 TGCAGCGGCGGGGACAGAATGTACGAGCAGTACTTC CSGGDRMYEQYF
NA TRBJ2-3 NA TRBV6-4 TGTGCCAGCAGTGAAACCAGGGGTGGGACAGATACGCAGTATTTT CASSETRGGTDTQYF
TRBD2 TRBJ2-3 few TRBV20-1 TGCAGTGCTAGAGATGCGACTAGCGGGGATACGCAGTATTTT CSARDATSGDTQYF
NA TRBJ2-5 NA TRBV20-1 TGCAGTGCTAGGACCCGGAACAGGGAAGAGACCCAGTACTTC CSARTRNREETQYF
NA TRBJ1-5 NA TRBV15 TGTGCCACCAGCAGAGACAGGACGGGCAATCAGCCCCAGCATTTT CATSRDRTGNQPQHF
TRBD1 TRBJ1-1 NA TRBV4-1 TGCGCCAGCAGCCAATGGACAGGCCCTATCGGGTATGCTGAAGCTTTCTTT CASSQWTGPIGYAEAFF
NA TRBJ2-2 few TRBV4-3 TGCGCCAGCAGCCAAAGCCCCGGGGGACTGGACTACACCGGGGAGCTGTTTTTT CASSQSPGGLDYTGELFF
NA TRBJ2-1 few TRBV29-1 TGCAGCGTTGAACAGCACAATGAGCAGTTCTTC CSVEQHNEQFF
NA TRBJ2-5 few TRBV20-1 TGCAGTGCTAGATCCGGACAAGAGACCCAGTACTTC CSARSGQETQYF
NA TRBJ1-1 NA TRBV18 TGTGCCAGCTCAGGGAACTGGAACACTGAAGCTTTCTTT CASSGNWNTEAFF
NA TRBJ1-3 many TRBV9 TGTGCCAGCAGCGTAGAGCCCCTGGGCAGGTTCGGAAACACCATATATTTT CASSVEPLGRFGNTIYF
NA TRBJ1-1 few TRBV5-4 TGTGCCAGCAGCCCTATTACGAACACTGAAGCTTTCTTT CASSPITNTEAFF
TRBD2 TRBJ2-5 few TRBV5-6 TGTGCCAGCAGCCGACTTTCTAGCGGGGGGGCCGTGACCCAGTACTTC CASSRLSSGGAVTQYF
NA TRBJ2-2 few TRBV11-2 TGTGCCAGCAGCCTCAGACTGGCCCGAAACACCGGGGAGCTGTTTTTT CASSLRLARNTGELFF